This T cell receptor beta chain was captured in a study of post-analysis software for immune sequencing data. Study conclusions and caveats: Controls had significantly higher normalized Chao1 diversity than multiple sclerosis patients. TRBV5-6, TRBV5-1 and TRBV20-1 were among roughly 5 TRBV segments more frequent in patients than controls.

Germline V gene sequence: CDR1 KGHSY, CDR2 FQNENV. The CDR3 has 17 amino acids. Germline trimming cut 5 bases from V and 2 bases from J; bases unmatched to any gene: 13. Unique molecular identifiers were built into the TCR beta cDNA libraries. Once roughly 0.9 to 11 million T cells were used, roughly 0.5 million cDNA molecules resulted. TCRdb reprocessed the PCR reads with MiXCR, giving one entry per CDR3 protein. The sample has about 820,000 distinct CDR3 sequences, about 57% seen once; the top ten hold about 4.5%. This clonotype was found a few times. What it binds is not known. Sequencing used blood. This TCR was recovered from a girl aged 5-17 years with multiple sclerosis. This chain joins TRBV16 and TRBJ1-1; TRBD1 matches 8 bases. The DNA for the CDR3 is TGTGCCAGCAGCGCTCTAGACAGGGGCTGGGCTAACACTGAAGCTTTCTTT. Translation: CASSALDRGWANTEAFF.